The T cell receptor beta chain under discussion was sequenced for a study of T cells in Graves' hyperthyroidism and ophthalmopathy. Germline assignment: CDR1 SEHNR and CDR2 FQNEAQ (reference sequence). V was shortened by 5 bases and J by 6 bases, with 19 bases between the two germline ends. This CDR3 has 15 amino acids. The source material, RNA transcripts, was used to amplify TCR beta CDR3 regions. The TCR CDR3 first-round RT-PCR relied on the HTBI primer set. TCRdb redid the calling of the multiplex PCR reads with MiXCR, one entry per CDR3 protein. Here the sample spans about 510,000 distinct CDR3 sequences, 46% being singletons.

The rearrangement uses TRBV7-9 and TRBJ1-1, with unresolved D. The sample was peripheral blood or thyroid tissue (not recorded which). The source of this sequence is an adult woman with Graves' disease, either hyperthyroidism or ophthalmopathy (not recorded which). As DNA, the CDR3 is TGTGCCAGCAGCCCTGGAGAAGGGTTTGTCGCTGAAGCTTTCTTT. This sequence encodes CASSPGEGFVAEAFF.